Here is one T cell receptor (beta chain) with its context. Using immunoSEQ multiplex PCR, the repertoire was profiled, and TCRdb retains in-frame clones only, with some absent. The sample consists of about 540,000 clones, more than 75% of them appearing once. This sample was taken from a study of shared T cell receptors in the human thymus. The V gene end was trimmed by 6 bases and the J gene end by 5 bases; junction bases not matched to a gene: 11. The CDR3 loop spans 15 amino acids. CDR1 and CDR2 from the germline V gene are SNHLY and FYNNEI. The same data also contributed to another study, on human thymus T cells. From that study: The people who donated were healthy Finnish babies having corrective surgery for congenital heart defects. Resections obtained during corrective heart surgery supplied the thymus tissue. There appeared to be biased usage of V and J genes in thymic and blood repertoires. Related research has reported that thymic repertoires overlap highly among unrelated individuals.

The TCR sequence derives from a boy in the first two years of life with a congenital heart defect. Specimen: thymocytes. The V gene is TRBV2, the J gene TRBJ2-3; 7 bases fit TRBD2. This chain's CDR3 is CASRGGTGSLDTQYF. CDR3 DNA: TGTGCCAGCAGGGGGGGGACTGGGAGCTTAGATACGCAGTATTTT.